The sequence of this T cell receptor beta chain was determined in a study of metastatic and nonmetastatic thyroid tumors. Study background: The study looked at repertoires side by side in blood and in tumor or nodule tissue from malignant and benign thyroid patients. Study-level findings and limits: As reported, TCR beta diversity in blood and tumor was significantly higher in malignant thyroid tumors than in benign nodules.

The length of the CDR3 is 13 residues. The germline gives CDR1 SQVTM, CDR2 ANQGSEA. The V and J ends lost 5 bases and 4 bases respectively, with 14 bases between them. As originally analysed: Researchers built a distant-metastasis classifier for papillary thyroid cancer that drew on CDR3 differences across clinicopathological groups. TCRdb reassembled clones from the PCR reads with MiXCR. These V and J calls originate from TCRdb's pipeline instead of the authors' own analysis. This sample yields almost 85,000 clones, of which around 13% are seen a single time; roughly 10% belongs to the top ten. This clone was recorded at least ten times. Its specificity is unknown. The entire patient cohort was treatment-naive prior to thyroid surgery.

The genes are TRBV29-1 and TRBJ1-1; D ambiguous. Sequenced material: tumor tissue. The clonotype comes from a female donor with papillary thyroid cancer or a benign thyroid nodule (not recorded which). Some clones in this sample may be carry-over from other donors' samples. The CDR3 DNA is TGCAGCGTTAGACCGGGGTTGGGCACTGAAGCTTTCTTT. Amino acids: CSVRPGLGTEAFF.